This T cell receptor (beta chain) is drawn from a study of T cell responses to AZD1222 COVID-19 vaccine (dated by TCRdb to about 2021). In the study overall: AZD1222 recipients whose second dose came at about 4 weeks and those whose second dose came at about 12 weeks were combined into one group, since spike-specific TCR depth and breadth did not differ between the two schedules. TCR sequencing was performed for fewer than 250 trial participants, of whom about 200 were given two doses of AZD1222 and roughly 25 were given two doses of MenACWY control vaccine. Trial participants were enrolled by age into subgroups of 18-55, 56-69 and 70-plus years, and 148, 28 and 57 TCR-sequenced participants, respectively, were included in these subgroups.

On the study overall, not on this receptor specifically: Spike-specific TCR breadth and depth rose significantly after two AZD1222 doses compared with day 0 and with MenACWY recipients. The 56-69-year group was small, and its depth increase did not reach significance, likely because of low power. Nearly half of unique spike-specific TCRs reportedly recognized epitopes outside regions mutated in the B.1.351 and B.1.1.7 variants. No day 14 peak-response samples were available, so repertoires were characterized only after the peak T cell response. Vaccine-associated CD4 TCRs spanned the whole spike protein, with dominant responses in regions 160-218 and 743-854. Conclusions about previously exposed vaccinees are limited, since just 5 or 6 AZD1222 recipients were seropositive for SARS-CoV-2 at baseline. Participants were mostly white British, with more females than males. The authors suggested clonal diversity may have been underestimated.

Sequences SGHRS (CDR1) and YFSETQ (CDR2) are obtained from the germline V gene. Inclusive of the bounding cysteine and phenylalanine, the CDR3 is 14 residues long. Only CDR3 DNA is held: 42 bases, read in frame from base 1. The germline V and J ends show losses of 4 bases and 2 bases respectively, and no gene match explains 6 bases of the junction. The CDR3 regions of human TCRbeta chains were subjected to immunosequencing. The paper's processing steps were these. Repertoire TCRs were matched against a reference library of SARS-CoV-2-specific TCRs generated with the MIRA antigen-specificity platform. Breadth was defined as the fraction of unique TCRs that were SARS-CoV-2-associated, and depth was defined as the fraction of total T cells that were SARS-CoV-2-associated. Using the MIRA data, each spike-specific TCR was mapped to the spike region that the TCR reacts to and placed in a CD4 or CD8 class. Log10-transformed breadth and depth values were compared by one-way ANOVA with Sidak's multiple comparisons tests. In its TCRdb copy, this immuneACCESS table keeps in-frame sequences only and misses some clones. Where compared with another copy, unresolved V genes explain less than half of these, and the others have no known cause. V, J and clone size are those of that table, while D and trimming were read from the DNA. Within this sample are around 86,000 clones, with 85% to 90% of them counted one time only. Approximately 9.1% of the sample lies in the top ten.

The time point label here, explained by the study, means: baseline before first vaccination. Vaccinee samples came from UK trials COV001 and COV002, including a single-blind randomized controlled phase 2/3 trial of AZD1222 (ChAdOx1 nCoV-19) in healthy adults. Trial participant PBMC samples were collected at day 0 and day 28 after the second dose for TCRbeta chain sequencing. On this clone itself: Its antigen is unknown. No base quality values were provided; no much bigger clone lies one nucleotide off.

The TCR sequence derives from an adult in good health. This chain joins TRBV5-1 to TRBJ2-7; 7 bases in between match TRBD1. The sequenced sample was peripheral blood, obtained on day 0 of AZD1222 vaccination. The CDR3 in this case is CASSPEGATYEQYF. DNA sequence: TGCGCCAGCAGCCCCGAGGGGGCGACCTACGAGCAGTACTTC.